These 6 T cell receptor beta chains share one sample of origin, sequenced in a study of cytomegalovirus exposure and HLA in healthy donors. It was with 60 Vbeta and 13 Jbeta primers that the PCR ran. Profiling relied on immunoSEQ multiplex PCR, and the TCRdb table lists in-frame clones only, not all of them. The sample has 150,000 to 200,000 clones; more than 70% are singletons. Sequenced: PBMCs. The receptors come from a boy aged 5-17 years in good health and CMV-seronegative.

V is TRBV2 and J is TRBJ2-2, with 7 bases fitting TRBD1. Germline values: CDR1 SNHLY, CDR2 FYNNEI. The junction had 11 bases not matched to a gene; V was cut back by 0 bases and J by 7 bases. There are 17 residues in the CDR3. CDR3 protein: CASSEASIGGLIGELFF. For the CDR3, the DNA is TGTGCCAGCAGTGAAGCCAGCATAGGGGGCTTGATCGGGGAGCTGTTTTTT.

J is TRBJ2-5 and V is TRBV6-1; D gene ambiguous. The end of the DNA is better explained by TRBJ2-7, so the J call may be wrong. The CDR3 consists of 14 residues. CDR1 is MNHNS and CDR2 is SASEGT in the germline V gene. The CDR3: CASYSQVPPYEQYF. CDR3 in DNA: TGTGCCAGCTATTCCCAGGTCCCTCCCTACGAGCAGTACTTC.

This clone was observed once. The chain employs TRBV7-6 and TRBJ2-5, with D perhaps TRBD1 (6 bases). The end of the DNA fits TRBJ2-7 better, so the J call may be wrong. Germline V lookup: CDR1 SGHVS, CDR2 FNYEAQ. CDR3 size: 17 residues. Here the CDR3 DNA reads TGTGCCAGCAGCTCTCGCACACCAGGGGCACCGTCCTACGAGCAGTACTTC. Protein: CASSSRTPGAPSYEQYF.

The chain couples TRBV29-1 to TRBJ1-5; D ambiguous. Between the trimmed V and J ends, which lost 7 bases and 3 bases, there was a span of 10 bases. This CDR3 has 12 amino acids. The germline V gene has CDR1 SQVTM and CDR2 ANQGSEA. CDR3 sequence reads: CSGGNYNQPQHF. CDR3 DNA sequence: TGCAGCGGCGGGAATTACAATCAGCCCCAGCATTTT. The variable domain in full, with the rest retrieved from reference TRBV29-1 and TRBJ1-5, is SAVISQKPSRDICQRGTSLTIQCQVDSQVTMMFWYRQQPGQSLTLIATANQGSEATYESGFVIDKFPISRPNLTFSTLTVSNMSPEDSSIYLCSGGNYNQPQHFGDGTRLSIL.

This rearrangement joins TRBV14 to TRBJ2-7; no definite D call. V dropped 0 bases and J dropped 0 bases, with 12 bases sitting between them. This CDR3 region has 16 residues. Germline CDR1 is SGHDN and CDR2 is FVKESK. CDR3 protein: CASSQERSVSSYEQYF. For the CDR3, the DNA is TGTGCCAGCAGCCAAGAACGGTCCGTTAGCTCCTACGAGCAGTACTTC.

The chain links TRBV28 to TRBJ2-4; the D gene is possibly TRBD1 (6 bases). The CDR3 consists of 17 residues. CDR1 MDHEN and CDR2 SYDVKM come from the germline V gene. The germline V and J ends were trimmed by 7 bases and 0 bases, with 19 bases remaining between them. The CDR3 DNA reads TGTGCCAGCAAGGGGTTTAAAGCAGGGGAAGCCAAAAACATTCAGTACTTC. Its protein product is CASKGFKAGEAKNIQYF.